This TCR beta chain was identified in a study of T cell responses to AZD1222 COVID-19 vaccine. Libraries were prepared by immunoSEQ multiplex PCR; TCRdb keeps only in-frame clonotypes and omits some of them. This sample yields more than 100,000 clones, of which around 90% are seen a single time; under 3% belongs to the top ten. Germline CDR1 is SEHNR and CDR2 is FQNEAQ (reference sequence). The CDR3 is made up of 14 amino acids. Trimming at V came to 3 bases and at J to 5 bases, leaving 3 bases not matched to a gene. This sequence joins TRBV7-9 and TRBJ1-3, with 8 nucleotides matching TRBD1. The specimen was peripheral blood, collected 28 days after the second AZD1222 dose. This receptor was obtained from an adult who received the AZD1222 COVID-19 vaccine. As DNA, the CDR3 is TGTGCCAGCAGCTTGACAGGGGAACGAAACACCATATATTTT. Residues: CASSLTGERNTIYF.